These 15 T cell receptor beta chains originate from one sample sequenced in a study of long-term antiretroviral therapy in people with HIV. The assay, immunoSEQ v3.0, was run at survey level. Repertoires were generated with immunoSEQ multiplex PCR, while TCRdb's copy carries only in-frame clones and drops some. The repertoire includes tens of thousands of clones, approximately 81% of them detected once, and about 10% sits in the top ten. The material was unsorted PBMCs, obtained around 5 years after starting antiretroviral therapy. Source of these receptors: a man aged 35-49 years with HIV.

The genes are TRBV25-1 and TRBJ2-3; a weak D match, TRBD2 (5 bases). Between the trimmed V and J ends, which lost 1 base and 4 bases, there was a span of 9 bases. This CDR3 is 14 amino acids long. Germline values: CDR1 MGHDK, CDR2 SYGVNS. CDR3 in amino acids: CASSELDYADTQYF. The CDR3 bases are TGTGCCAGCAGTGAATTAGACTACGCAGATACGCAGTATTTT. The full variable domain, rest sourced from reference TRBV25-1 and TRBJ2-3, is EADIYQTPRYLVIGTGKKITLECSQTMGHDKMYWYQQDPGMELHLIHYSYGVNSTEKGDLSSESTVSRIRTEHFPLTLESARPSHTSQYLCASSELDYADTQYFGPGTRLTVL.

The chain joins TRBV14 to TRBJ2-7; possibly TRBD2 for D (7 bases). V lost 4 bases and J lost 4, with 17 bases in between. Germline V CDR1 and CDR2: SGHDN, FVKESK. The CDR3 is 15 amino acids. CDR3 sequence (DNA): TGTGCCAGCAGCCTGGCGGCGGGGGCTATGTACGAGCAGTACTTC. Residues: CASSLAAGAMYEQYF.

This chain joins TRBV2 and TRBJ2-2; the D is unclear. The CDR3 extends over 15 amino acids. Deletions cut 1 base from V and 4 bases from J, with 10 bases between. Germline loops: CDR1 SNHLY, CDR2 FYNNEI. The CDR3 bases are TGTGCCAGCAGTGAAGTCCCCTTGGGCACCGGGGAGCTGTTTTTT. This gives the protein CASSEVPLGTGELFF.

The chain has TRBV5-1 and TRBJ1-2; 7 bases match TRBD1. The J segment lost 3 bases and the V segment lost 0 bases, leaving 2 bases of the junction unmatched. The CDR3 sequence is 14 residues long. Looked up from germline, CDR1 is SGHRS and CDR2 is YFSETQ. CDR3 sequence (DNA): TGCGCCAGCAGCTTGGCAGGGGGGGACTATGGCTACACCTTC. Amino acid sequence: CASSLAGGDYGYTF.

The chain joins TRBV21-1 to TRBJ2-7. TRBV21-1 is a recognized pseudogene. This CDR3 is built from 15 residues. CDR3: CASSSPGPSGYEQYF. As DNA, the CDR3 is TGTGCCAGCAGCAGTCCGGGCCCCTCCGGCTACGAGCAGTACTTC.

V usage is TRBV4-3 and J usage is TRBJ2-1; 8 bases agree with TRBD2. The V gene end was trimmed by 4 bases and the J gene end by 9 bases; junction bases not matched to a gene: 20. CDR3 length: 18 residues. Germline-derived CDR1 and CDR2 are LGHNA and YSLEER. The CDR3 DNA follows: TGCGCCAGCAGCCCCGCGGCGGGGCTAGCGGGTGGGCGAGGTGAGCAGTTCTTC. It specifies CASSPAAGLAGGRGEQFF.

This sequence joins TRBV15 and TRBJ1-2, with D maybe TRBD1 (5 bases). In germline, CDR1 is LNHNV, CDR2 YYDKDF (reference sequence). The CDR3 has 14 amino acids. With 5 bases removed from V and 8 bases from J, the gap between germline ends came to 18 bases. The DNA for the CDR3 is TGTGCCACCAGCCCACAGGCGGGGTTTGGGGGCTACACCTTC. It translates to CATSPQAGFGGYTF. The whole variable domain, remainder taken from reference TRBV15 and TRBJ1-2, is DAMVIQNPRYQVTQFGKPVTLSCSQTLNHNVMYWYQQKSSQAPKLLFHYYDKDFNNEADTPDNFQSRRPNTSFCFLDIRSPGLGDTAMYLCATSPQAGFGGYTFGSGTRLTVV.

J is TRBJ1-1 and V is TRBV18; unclear D gene. Trimming stripped 3 bases from V and 5 bases from J, with 16 bases between. The CDR3 runs 15 residues. Looked up from germline, CDR1 is KGHSH and CDR2 is LQKENI. Written as DNA, the CDR3 is TGTGCCAGCTCACCGGAAGGACGGCCTGGGACTGAAGCTTTCTTT. Protein: CASSPEGRPGTEAFF. Combining the CDR3 with reference TRBV18 and TRBJ1-1 gives the whole variable domain NAGVMQNPRHLVRRRGQEARLRCSPMKGHSHVYWYRQLPEEGLKFMVYLQKENIIDESGMPKERFSAEFPKEGPSILRIQQVVRGDSAAYFCASSPEGRPGTEAFFGQGTRLTVV.

The chain is built from TRBV2 and TRBJ1-3; perhaps TRBD1 as D (6 bases). Deletions cut 5 bases from V and 3 bases from J, with 14 bases between. Germline V gene sequence: CDR1 SNHLY, CDR2 FYNNEI. The CDR3 loop spans 15 amino acids. The CDR3 DNA is TGTGCCAGCAGTACAGGGCAGATGAGTGGAAACACCATATATTTT. This encodes CASSTGQMSGNTIYF.

The CDR3 coding sequence is TGTGCCAGCAGCTTGGCACAGGGTTACAATGAGCAGTTCTTC. Its protein is CASSLAQGYNEQFF. J is TRBJ2-1 and V is TRBV5-8; weak D call: TRBD1 (6 bases). Trimming took 0 bases from V and 4 from J, leaving 8 bases between them. This CDR3 is 14 amino acids long. Germline-derived CDR1 and CDR2 are SGHTS and YDEGEE. The variable domain in full, completed from reference TRBV5-8 and TRBJ2-1, reads EAGVTQSPTHLIKTRGQQATLRCSPISGHTSVYWYQQALGLGLQFLLWYDEGEERNRGNFPPRFSGRQFPNYSSELNVNALELEDSALYLCASSLAQGYNEQFFGPGTRLTVL.

The V and J genes are TRBV29-1 and TRBJ2-3, with D unclear. Looked up from germline, CDR1 is SQVTM and CDR2 is ANQGSEA. The CDR3 covers 13 residues. Trimming shortened V by 7 bases and J by 0 bases, and 11 bases separated the two germline ends. Written as DNA, the CDR3 is TGCAGCGCCCCCGGGTCCAGCACAGATACGCAGTATTTT. Amino acids: CSAPGSSTDTQYF.

The J gene is TRBJ2-7, the V gene TRBV10-1, with TRBD1 matching over 7 bases. In germline, CDR1 is WNHNN, CDR2 SYGVQD (reference sequence). The CDR3 has 18 residues. Trimming took 0 bases from V and 2 from J; bases not matched to a gene: 13. CDR3: CASSESPTGTEPPYEQYF. CDR3 bases: TGCGCCAGCAGTGAGTCCCCGACAGGGACGGAGCCCCCCTACGAGCAGTACTTC.

By share of the sample, this clone is medium-sized. The V call is TRBV5-6, the J call TRBJ2-7, with a tentative D call TRBD2 (6 bases). Trimming cost V 0 bases and J 3 bases, with 13 bases left between them. In germline, CDR1 is SGHDT, CDR2 YYEEEE. The CDR3 consists of 15 residues. CDR3 sequence: CASSLGTGVFYEQYF. The CDR3 DNA reads as TGTGCCAGCAGCTTGGGAACGGGGGTCTTCTACGAGCAGTACTTC.

The chain joins TRBV5-1 to TRBJ2-7; TRBD2 agrees at 12 bases. Trimming at V came to 4 bases and at J to 6 bases, leaving 5 bases not matched to a gene. CDR3 length: 14 residues. CDR1 SGHRS and CDR2 YFSETQ come from the germline V gene. CDR3 in DNA: TGCGCCAGCAGCAGACTAGCGGGAGATGGCGAGCAGTACTTC. Residues: CASSRLAGDGEQYF.

This clone was detected only once. The V gene is TRBV25-1, the J gene TRBJ2-3; 10 bases align to TRBD1. The V gene end was trimmed by 3 bases and the J gene end by 4 bases; junction bases not matched to a gene: 4. Germline CDR1 is MGHDK and CDR2 is SYGVNS. The CDR3 consists of 15 residues. CDR3: CASSETGGKSDTQYF. In nucleotides, the CDR3 is TGTGCCAGCAGTGAGACAGGGGGCAAATCAGATACGCAGTATTTT.